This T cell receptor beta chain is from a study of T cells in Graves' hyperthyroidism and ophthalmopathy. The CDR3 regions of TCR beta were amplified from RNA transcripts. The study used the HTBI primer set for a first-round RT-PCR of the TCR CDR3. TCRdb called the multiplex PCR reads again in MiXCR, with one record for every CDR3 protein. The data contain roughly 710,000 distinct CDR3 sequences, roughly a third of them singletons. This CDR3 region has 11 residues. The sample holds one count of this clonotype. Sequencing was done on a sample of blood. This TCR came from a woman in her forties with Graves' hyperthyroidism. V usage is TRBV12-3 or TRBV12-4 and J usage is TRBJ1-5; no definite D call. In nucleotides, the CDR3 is TGTGCTGGTGGTCCGGAGGGGCCCCAGCATTTT. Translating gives CAGGPEGPQHF.